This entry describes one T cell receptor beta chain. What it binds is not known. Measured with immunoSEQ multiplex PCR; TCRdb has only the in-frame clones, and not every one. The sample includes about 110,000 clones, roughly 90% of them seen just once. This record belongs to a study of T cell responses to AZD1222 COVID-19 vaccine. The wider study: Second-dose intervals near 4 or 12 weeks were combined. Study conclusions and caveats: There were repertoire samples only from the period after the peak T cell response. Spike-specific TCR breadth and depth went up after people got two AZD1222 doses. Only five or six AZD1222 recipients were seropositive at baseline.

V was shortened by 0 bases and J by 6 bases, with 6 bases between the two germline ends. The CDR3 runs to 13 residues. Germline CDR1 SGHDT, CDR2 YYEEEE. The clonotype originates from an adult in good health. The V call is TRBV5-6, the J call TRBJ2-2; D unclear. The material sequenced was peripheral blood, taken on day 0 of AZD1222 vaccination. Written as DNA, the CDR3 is TGTGCCAGCAGCTTGGTCACCCCCGGGGAGCTGTTTTTT. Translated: CASSLVTPGELFF. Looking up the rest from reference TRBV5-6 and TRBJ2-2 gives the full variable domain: DAGVTQSPTHLIKTRGQQVTLRCSPKSGHDTVSWYQQALGQGPQFIFQYYEEEERQRGNFPDRFSGHQFPNYSSELNVNALLLGDSALYLCASSLVTPGELFFGEGSRLTVL.